These 22 T cell receptor beta chains were all obtained from the same sample, sequenced in a study of blood T cell repertoires in COVID-19. The table came from immunoSEQ multiplex PCR; TCRdb's copy has only in-frame clones and leaves some out. Altogether some 400,000 clones are present, roughly nine tenths being singletons, with the ten largest covering around 0.94%. Sequencing input: PBMCs or T cells enriched from blood (not recorded which). Source of these receptors: a woman aged 35 to 49 who had been exposed to COVID-19.

This rearrangement joins TRBV5-6 to TRBJ1-2; D perhaps matches TRBD1 (6 bases). This CDR3 contains 15 residues. V was trimmed by 2 bases and J by 3 bases, leaving 14 bases between them. Per the germline V gene, CDR1 is SGHDT and CDR2 is YYEEEE. The CDR3 spells CASSFRTVTYYGYTF. The DNA of the CDR3 is TGTGCCAGCAGCTTTAGGACAGTAACTTACTATGGCTACACCTTC.

J is TRBJ1-4 and V is TRBV7-2, with D maybe TRBD1 (5 bases). V dropped 5 bases and J dropped 8 bases, with 15 bases sitting between them. CDR1 and CDR2 (germline): SGHTA, FQGNSA. This CDR3 has 14 residues. The CDR3 sequence: CASSRGRFGEKLFF. In DNA, the CDR3 is TGTGCCAGCAGCCGGGGGAGATTCGGCGAAAAACTGTTTTTT.

V and J are TRBV14 and TRBJ2-5; 7 bases line up with TRBD1. Losses at the gene ends were 4 bases for V and 2 bases for J; bases not matched to a gene: 4. CDR3 length equals 14 residues. Looked up from germline, CDR1 is SGHDN and CDR2 is FVKESK. The CDR3 reads CASSPGTVQETQYF. CDR3 DNA: TGTGCCAGCAGCCCAGGGACAGTTCAAGAGACCCAGTACTTC.

This sequence joins TRBV7-3 and TRBJ2-2; TRBD2 matches 13 bases. CDR1 is SGHTA, CDR2 FQGTGA, per germline. This CDR3 is 19 amino acids long. J gave up 7 bases and V 5 bases, and 16 bases lay outside the gene matches. CDR3 nucleotide sequence: TGTGCCAGCAGCCGGCAGGGGGCCGGACTAGCGGGAGCGGTCGGGGAGCTGTTTTTT. Protein: CASSRQGAGLAGAVGELFF.

The J gene is TRBJ1-2, the V gene TRBV2, with TRBD1 matching over 10 bases. Per the germline V gene, CDR1 is SNHLY and CDR2 is FYNNEI. V lost 4 bases to trimming and J lost 3 bases; unmatched junction nucleotides: 8. This CDR3 region has 16 residues. CDR3 protein: CASSATWDRGDYGYTF. The DNA of the CDR3 is TGTGCCAGCAGTGCGACTTGGGACAGGGGCGACTATGGCTACACCTTC.

The rearrangement links TRBV29-1 to TRBJ1-1, with 7 bases fitting TRBD1. Germline CDR1 SQVTM, CDR2 ANQGSEA. The CDR3 is 12 residues long. V lost 5 bases, J lost 6 bases, and 6 bases stayed unmatched. Here the CDR3 reads CSVSDRMAEAFF. CDR3 DNA sequence: TGCAGCGTTTCGGACAGGATGGCTGAAGCTTTCTTT. Based on the CDR3 plus reference TRBV29-1 and TRBJ1-1, the full variable domain is SAVISQKPSRDICQRGTSLTIQCQVDSQVTMMFWYRQQPGQSLTLIATANQGSEATYESGFVIDKFPISRPNLTFSTLTVSNMSPEDSSIYLCSVSDRMAEAFFGQGTRLTVV.

The chain recombines TRBV6-4 with TRBJ1-1; D call uncertain. Trimming removed 6 bases at V and 0 bases at J, with 14 bases between. Germline V gene data show CDR1 as MRHNA and CDR2 as SNTAGT. The CDR3 runs to 15 residues. CDR3 sequence reads: CASRRFSSMNTEAFF. CDR3 nucleotide sequence: TGTGCCAGCAGGAGGTTTTCAAGTATGAACACTGAAGCTTTCTTT.

This clone was recorded a few times. This chain uses TRBV15 with TRBJ1-2; 9 nucleotides align to TRBD1. Looked up from germline, CDR1 is LNHNV and CDR2 is YYDKDF (reference sequence). Losses at the gene ends were 3 bases for V and 2 bases for J; bases not matched to a gene: 1. The CDR3 extends over 14 amino acids. CDR3 in DNA: TGTGCCACCAGCAGGGGACAGGGAAACTATGGCTACACCTTC. Translation: CATSRGQGNYGYTF.

This clone appeared once. Since a much larger clone is just one base distant, this may be a read error. The genes are TRBV5-4 and TRBJ1-1; D perhaps matches TRBD1 (6 bases). Germline V CDR1 and CDR2: SGHNT, YYREEE (reference sequence). The CDR3 covers 13 residues. V lost 4 bases and J lost 1, with 8 bases in between. The CDR3 sequence is CASSPGQNTEAFF. For the CDR3, the DNA is TGTGCCAGCAGCCCGGGACAGAACACTGAAGCTTTCTTT.

The chain is built from TRBV5-1 and TRBJ2-1; 12 bases are shared with TRBD2. This CDR3 is 20 amino acids long. Unmatched junction bases numbered 20, after V lost 0 bases and J lost 10 bases. The V gene's germline CDR1 is SGHRS and CDR2 YFSETQ. CDR3 nucleotide sequence: TGCGCCAGCAGCTTGGCCGGGCTAGCGGGGGGGCCGAACAACTTGCGGGAGCAGTTCTTC. Translating it yields CASSLAGLAGGPNNLREQFF.

Only one count was recorded for this clone. V gene TRBV18 combines with J gene TRBJ2-7; 7 bases match TRBD1. Germline V gene data show CDR1 as KGHSH and CDR2 as LQKENI. With 5 bases clipped from V and 7 bases from J, the junction kept 8 bases outside the gene matches. The CDR3 has 13 amino acids. The CDR3 is CASSSDTGVEQYF. As DNA, the CDR3 is TGTGCCAGCTCATCCGATACAGGGGTTGAGCAGTACTTC.

The rearrangement links TRBV30 to TRBJ1-2; no firm D call. Trimming left V 5 bases short and J 7 bases short, with 11 bases between. The germline gives CDR1 GTSNPN, CDR2 SVGIG (reference sequence). This CDR3 region has 11 residues. The CDR3 here is CAWGHGGGYTF. The CDR3 coding sequence is TGTGCCTGGGGGCATGGCGGTGGCTACACCTTC.

The chain has TRBV24-1 and TRBJ2-1; TRBD2 aligns across 9 bases. The length of the CDR3 is 17 residues. Germline CDR1 KGHDR, CDR2 SFDVKD. The junction had 9 bases not matched to a gene; V was cut back by 0 bases and J by 7 bases. The DNA of the CDR3 is TGTGCCACCAGTGATTTGTCGGGTAGCGGGAGTGGAAATGAGCAGTTCTTC. This translates into CATSDLSGSGSGNEQFF.

The chain has TRBV5-1 and TRBJ2-5, with 10 bases aligning to TRBD2. The CDR3 spans 16 residues. Germline assignment: CDR1 SGHRS and CDR2 YFSETQ. V was clipped by 0 bases and J by 4 bases; unmatched bases: 6. The CDR3 DNA sequence: TGCGCCAGCAGCTTGGGAGCTAGCGGGAGCGGAGAGACCCAGTACTTC. Translation gives CASSLGASGSGETQYF.

This rearrangement joins TRBV12-3 or TRBV12-4 to TRBJ1-1; the D is unclear. The germline V and J ends were trimmed by 7 bases and 3 bases, with 12 bases remaining between them. The CDR3 covers 13 residues. DNA of the CDR3: TGTGCCAGCATTCGCCTCGAGGACACTGAAGCTTTCTTT. Translation gives CASIRLEDTEAFF.

The chain uses TRBV6-5 and TRBJ1-2, with 7 bases that match TRBD1. Germline values: CDR1 MNHEY, CDR2 SVGAGI. The trim removed 7 bases at V and 5 bases at J, leaving 13 bases unmatched. The CDR3 spans 15 residues. The CDR3 sequence is CASTRGPGQSYGYTF. In DNA, the CDR3 is TGTGCCAGCACGAGGGGGCCGGGGCAGAGTTATGGCTACACCTTC.

The gene calls are TRBV27 and TRBJ1-1, with 7 bases that match TRBD1. The length of the CDR3 is 15 residues. The V and J ends lost 3 bases and 3 bases, in that order; junction bases with no gene match: 7. The germline V gene encodes CDR1 MNHEY and CDR2 SMNVEV (reference sequence). The CDR3 DNA follows: TGTGCCAGCAGTTTCCGCGGGACAGCTTACACTGAAGCTTTCTTT. Protein sequence: CASSFRGTAYTEAFF.

This clone was recorded once. The chain links TRBV25-1 to TRBJ2-3, with D tentatively TRBD1 (5 bases). The CDR3 runs to 14 residues. In germline, CDR1 is MGHDK, CDR2 SYGVNS. The V gene lost 10 bases and the J gene lost 4 bases, with 18 bases spanning the gap. CDR3: CATTDQGIADTQYF. In nucleotides, the CDR3 is TGTGCCACCACCGACCAGGGAATCGCAGATACGCAGTATTTT.

The chain employs TRBV3-1 (or the pseudogene TRBV3-2) and TRBJ2-3; the match to TRBD2 covers 10 bases. The germline gives CDR1 LGHDT, CDR2 YNNKEL (reference sequence). CDR3 length: 15 amino acids. Trimming took 2 bases from V and 4 from J; bases not matched to a gene: 3. The CDR3 DNA reads TGTGCCAGCAGCCAAAGCGGGGGGGCAGCAGATACGCAGTATTTT. Its translation is CASSQSGGAADTQYF.

The chain couples TRBV5-1 to TRBJ2-5, with 8 nucleotides matching TRBD1. The CDR3 covers 14 residues. V lost 4 bases to trimming and J lost 5 bases; unmatched junction nucleotides: 7. In germline, CDR1 is SGHRS, CDR2 YFSETQ. The CDR3 nucleotides are TGCGCCAGCAGCCCCGGGACAGGTCAGGAGACCCAGTACTTC. Its protein product is CASSPGTGQETQYF.

The J gene is TRBJ1-6, the V gene TRBV11-3; D perhaps matches TRBD1 (5 bases). Germline V lookup: CDR1 SGHNT, CDR2 YENEEA. The CDR3 covers 13 residues. V was clipped by 6 bases and J by 6 bases, with 9 bases between them. CDR3 loop: CASSRQLNSPLHF. The CDR3 bases are TGTGCCAGCAGTCGACAGCTTAATTCACCCCTCCACTTT.

The chain employs TRBV9 and TRBJ1-3; 7 bases are a match to TRBD1. After removal of 1 base from V and 4 bases from J, the junction contained 5 bases not matched to a gene. CDR1 and CDR2 (germline): SGDLS, YYNGEE. The CDR3 has 15 amino acids. CDR3 nucleotide sequence: TGTGCCAGCAGCGTACTCGTAGGGGGCGGAAACACCATATATTTT. Translated: CASSVLVGGGNTIYF.